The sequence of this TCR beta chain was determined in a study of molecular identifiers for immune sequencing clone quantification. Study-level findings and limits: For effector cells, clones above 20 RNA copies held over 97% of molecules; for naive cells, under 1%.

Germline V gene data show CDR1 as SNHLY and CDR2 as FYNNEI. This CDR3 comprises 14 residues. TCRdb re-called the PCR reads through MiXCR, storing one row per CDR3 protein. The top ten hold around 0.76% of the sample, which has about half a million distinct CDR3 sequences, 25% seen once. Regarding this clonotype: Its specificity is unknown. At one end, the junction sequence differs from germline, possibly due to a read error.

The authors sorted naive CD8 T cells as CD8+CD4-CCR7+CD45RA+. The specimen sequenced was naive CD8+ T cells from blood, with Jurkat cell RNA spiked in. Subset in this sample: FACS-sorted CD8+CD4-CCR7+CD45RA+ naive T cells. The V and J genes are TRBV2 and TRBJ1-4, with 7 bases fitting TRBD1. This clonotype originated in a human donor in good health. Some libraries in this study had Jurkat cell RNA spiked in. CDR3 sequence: CASSPGQLDEKLIF. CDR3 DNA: TGTGCCAGCAGTCCGGGACAGCTCGATGAAAAACTGATTTTT.